The T cell receptor beta chain described here comes from a study of blood T cell repertoires in COVID-19. Study as a whole: Some COVID-19 samples were acute and others convalescent; all came from the United States, Italy and Spain. The analysed material was cDNA or gDNA that came from T cells, B-cell-depleted T cells, or PBMCs.

Under the authors' procedure: Quantification of nucleated cells was approximated via reference gene primer amplification. The data were produced by immunoSEQ multiplex PCR, yet TCRdb's version contains in-frame clones alone and is incomplete. V and J calls and clone size follow that table, whereas D and trimming were derived from the DNA. Among 180,000 or so clones, approximately 90% were seen once, and the ten largest hold 0.99%. Input material: peripheral blood. The sequence was collected from a man between 18 and 35 years old with acute or convalescent COVID-19.

The chain's CDR3 is CASSQTLVGQNKMNTEAFF. The CDR3 bases are TGCGCCAGCAGCCAGACCTTGGTTGGACAGAACAAGATGAACACTGAAGCTTTCTTT. The V call is TRBV4-1, the J call TRBJ1-1; tentatively, D is TRBD1 (6 bases). Trimming cost V 3 bases and J 0 bases, with 23 bases left between them. The CDR3 runs 19 residues. The germline CDR1 and CDR2 sequences are MGHRA and YSYEKL.